This T cell receptor (beta chain) was identified during a study of CD8+ T cells in alopecia areata. Study at large: Patients remained on tofacitinib for 6 to 18 months and then went 6 months without it.

Sequencing relied on a cDNA template that was reverse transcribed from extracted RNA. TCRdb's table, derived via immunoSEQ multiplex PCR, lists solely in-frame clones and lacks some. The sample lists some 110,000 clones; 35% to 45% were seen once. PBMC-derived CD4+ and CD8+ T cells were sorted. The TCR was taken from a human donor with alopecia areata. Source material: CD4+ T cells sorted from blood.

CDR3 sequence reads: CASSPSPQGTFF. The CDR3 DNA is TGTGCCAGCTCACCTTCCCCCCAGGGAACTTTCTTT. The V gene is TRBV18, the J gene TRBJ1-1, with D perhaps matching TRBD1 (5 bases). The CDR3 is made up of 12 amino acids. The V end was cut by 3 bases, the J end by 12 bases, with 14 bases between. Per germline, CDR1 KGHSH and CDR2 LQKENI.